This entry is about one T cell receptor beta chain. This specimen belongs to a study of T cell changes during pregnancy in multiple sclerosis. Profiled with immunoSEQ multiplex PCR; TCRdb holds only in-frame clones, not every one. The sample includes about 89,000 clones, 94% of them seen just once. J lost 5 bases, V lost 4 bases, and 8 bases had no gene match. Germline V gene data show CDR1 as SGHNT and CDR2 as YENEEA. The CDR3 covers 15 residues. This clonotype originated in a female donor in good health, enrolled as a control in a pregnancy study. The rearrangement joins TRBV11-3 to TRBJ2-5; TRBD1 agrees at 9 bases. This sample comprised peripheral blood, obtained after pregnancy. CDR3 in amino acids: CASSSGQGTEETQYF. The CDR3 DNA reads TGTGCCAGCAGCTCCGGACAGGGGACAGAGGAGACCCAGTACTTC.